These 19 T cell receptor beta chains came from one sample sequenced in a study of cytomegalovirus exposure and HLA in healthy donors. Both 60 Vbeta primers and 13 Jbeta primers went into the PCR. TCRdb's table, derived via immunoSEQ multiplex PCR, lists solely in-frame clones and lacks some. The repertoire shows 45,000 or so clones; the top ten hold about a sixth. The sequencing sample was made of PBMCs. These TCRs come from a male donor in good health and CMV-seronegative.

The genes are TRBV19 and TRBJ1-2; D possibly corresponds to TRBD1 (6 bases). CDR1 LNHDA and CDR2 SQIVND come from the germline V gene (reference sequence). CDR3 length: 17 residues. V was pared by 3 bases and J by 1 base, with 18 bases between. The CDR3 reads CASSMSPPRGSNYGYTF. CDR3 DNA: TGTGCCAGTAGTATGAGTCCCCCTAGGGGGAGTAACTATGGCTACACCTTC.

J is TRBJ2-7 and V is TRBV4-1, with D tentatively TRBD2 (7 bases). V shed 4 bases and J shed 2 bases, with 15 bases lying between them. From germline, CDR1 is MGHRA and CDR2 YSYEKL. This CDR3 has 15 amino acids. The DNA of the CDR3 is TGCGCCAGCAGCCTTAGAGGGGGGGAAGCCTACGAGCAGTACTTC. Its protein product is CASSLRGGEAYEQYF.

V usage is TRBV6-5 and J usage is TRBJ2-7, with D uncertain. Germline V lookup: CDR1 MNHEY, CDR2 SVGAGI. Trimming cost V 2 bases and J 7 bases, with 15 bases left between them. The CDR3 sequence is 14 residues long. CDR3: CASSYIQLAWEQYF. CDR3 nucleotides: TGTGCCAGCAGTTACATCCAGTTAGCTTGGGAGCAGTACTTC.

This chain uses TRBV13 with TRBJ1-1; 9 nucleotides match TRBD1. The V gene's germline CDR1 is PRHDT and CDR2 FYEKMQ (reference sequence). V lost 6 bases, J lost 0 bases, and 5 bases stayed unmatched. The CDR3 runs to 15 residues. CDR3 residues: CASSFTGGLNTEAFF. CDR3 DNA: TGTGCCAGCAGTTTTACAGGGGGCTTGAACACTGAAGCTTTCTTT.

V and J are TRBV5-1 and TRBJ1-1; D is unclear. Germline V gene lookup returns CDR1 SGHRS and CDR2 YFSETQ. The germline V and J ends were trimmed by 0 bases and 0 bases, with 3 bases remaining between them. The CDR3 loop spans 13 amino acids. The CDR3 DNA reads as TGCGCCAGCAGCTTGGTCATGAACACTGAAGCTTTCTTT. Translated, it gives CASSLVMNTEAFF.

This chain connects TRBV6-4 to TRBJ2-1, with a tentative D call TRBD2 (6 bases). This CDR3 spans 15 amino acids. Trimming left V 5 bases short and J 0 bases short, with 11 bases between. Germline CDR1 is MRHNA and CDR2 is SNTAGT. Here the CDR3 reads CASSLRDSSYNEQFF. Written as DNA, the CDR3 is TGTGCCAGCAGTCTCCGGGACTCCTCCTACAATGAGCAGTTCTTC.

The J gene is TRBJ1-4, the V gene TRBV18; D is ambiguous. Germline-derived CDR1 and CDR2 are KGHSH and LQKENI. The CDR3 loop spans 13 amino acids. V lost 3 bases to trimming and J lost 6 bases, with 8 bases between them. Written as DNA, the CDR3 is TGTGCCAGCTCACCCGGGATTGATGAAAAACTGTTTTTT. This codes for CASSPGIDEKLFF.

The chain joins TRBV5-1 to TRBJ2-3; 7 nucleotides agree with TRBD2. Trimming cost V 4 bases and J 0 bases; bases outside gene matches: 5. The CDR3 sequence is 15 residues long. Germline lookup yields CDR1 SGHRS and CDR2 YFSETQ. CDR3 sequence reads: CASSPNGGSTDTQYF. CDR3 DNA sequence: TGCGCCAGCAGCCCCAACGGGGGGAGCACAGATACGCAGTATTTT.

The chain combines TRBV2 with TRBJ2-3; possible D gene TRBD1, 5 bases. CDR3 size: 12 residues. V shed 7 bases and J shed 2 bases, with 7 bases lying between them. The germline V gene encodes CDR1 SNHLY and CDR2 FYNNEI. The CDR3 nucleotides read TGTGCCAGCACCAGGGTCACAGATACGCAGTATTTT. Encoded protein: CASTRVTDTQYF.

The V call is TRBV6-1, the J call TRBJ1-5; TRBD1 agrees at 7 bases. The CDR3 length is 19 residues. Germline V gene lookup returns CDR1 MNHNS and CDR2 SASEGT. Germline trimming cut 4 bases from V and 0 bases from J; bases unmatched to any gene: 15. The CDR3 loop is CASSAGRGARTYSNQPQHF. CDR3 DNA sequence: TGTGCCAGCAGTGCTGGCAGGGGGGCTCGGACTTATAGCAATCAGCCCCAGCATTTT.

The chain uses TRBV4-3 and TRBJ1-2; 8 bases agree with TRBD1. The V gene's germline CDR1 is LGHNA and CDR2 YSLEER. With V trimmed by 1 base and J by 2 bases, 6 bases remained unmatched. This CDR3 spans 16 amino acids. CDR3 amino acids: CASSQAGQGLNYGYTF. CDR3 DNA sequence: TGCGCCAGCAGCCAAGCTGGACAGGGATTAAACTATGGCTACACCTTC.

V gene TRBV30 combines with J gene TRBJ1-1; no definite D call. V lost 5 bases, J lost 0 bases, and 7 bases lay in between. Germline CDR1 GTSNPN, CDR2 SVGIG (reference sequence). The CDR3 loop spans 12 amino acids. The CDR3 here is CAWADLNTEAFF. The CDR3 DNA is TGTGCCTGGGCAGATCTGAACACTGAAGCTTTCTTT.

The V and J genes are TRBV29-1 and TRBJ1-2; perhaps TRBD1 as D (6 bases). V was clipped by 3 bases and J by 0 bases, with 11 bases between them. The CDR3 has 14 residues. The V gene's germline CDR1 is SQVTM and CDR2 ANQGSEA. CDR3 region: CSVEEQGANYGYTF. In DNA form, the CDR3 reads TGCAGCGTTGAGGAACAGGGCGCTAACTATGGCTACACCTTC. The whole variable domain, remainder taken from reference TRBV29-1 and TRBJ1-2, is SAVISQKPSRDICQRGTSLTIQCQVDSQVTMMFWYRQQPGQSLTLIATANQGSEATYESGFVIDKFPISRPNLTFSTLTVSNMSPEDSSIYLCSVEEQGANYGYTFGSGTRLTVV.

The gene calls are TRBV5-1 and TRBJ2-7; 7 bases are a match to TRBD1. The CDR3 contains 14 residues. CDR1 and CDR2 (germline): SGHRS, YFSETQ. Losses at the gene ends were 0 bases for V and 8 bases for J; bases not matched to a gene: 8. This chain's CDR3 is CASSLEQGPGKQYF. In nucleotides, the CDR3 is TGCGCCAGCAGCTTGGAACAGGGGCCCGGTAAGCAGTACTTC.

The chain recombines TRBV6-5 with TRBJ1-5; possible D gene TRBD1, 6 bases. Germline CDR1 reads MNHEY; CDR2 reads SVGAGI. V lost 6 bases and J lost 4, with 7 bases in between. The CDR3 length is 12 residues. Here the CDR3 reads CASSDRNQPQHF. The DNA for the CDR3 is TGTGCCAGCAGCGACAGGAATCAGCCCCAGCATTTT.

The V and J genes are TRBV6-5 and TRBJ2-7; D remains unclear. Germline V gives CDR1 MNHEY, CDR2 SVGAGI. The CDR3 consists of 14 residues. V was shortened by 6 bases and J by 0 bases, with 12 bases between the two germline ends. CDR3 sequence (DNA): TGTGCCAGCAGGCCCACATGGAGCTCCTACGAGCAGTACTTC. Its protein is CASRPTWSSYEQYF.

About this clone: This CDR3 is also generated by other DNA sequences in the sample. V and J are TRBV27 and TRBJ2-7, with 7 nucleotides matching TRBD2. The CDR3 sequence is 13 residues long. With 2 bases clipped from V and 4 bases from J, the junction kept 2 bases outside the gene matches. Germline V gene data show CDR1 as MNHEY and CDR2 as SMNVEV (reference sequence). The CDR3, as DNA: TGTGCCAGCAGTTTAGGGGGGGGGTACGAGCAGTACTTC. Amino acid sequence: CASSLGGGYEQYF.

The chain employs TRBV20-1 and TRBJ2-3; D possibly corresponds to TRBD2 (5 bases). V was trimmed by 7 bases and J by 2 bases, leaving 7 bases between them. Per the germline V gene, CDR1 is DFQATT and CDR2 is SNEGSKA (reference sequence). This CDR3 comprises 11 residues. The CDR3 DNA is TGCAGTGGGGAGTACACAGATACGCAGTATTTT. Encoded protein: CSGEYTDTQYF.

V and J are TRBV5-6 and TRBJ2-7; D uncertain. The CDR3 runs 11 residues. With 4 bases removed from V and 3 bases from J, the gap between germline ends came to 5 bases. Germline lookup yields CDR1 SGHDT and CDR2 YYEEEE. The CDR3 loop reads CASSRFYEQYF. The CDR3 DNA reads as TGTGCCAGCAGCCGGTTCTACGAGCAGTACTTC. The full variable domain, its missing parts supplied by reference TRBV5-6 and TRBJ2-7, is DAGVTQSPTHLIKTRGQQVTLRCSPKSGHDTVSWYQQALGQGPQFIFQYYEEEERQRGNFPDRFSGHQFPNYSSELNVNALLLGDSALYLCASSRFYEQYFGPGTRLTVT.